These 26 T cell receptor beta chains share one sample of origin, sequenced in a study of blood T cells in healthy people across ages. With a J-beta primer mix and a sample-barcoded 5' primer, a second PCR ran 7 to 11 cycles. One entry per CDR3 protein results from TCRdb running MiXCR on the 5' RACE reads. Found here are around 2 million distinct CDR3 sequences, 35% to 50% of them singletons; the top ten hold 23%. The sequenced sample was blood. These receptor sequences come from a human donor in good health.

The rearrangement uses TRBV4-1 and TRBJ1-2; 9 bases align to TRBD1. Germline V CDR1 and CDR2: MGHRA, YSYEKL. The CDR3 covers 15 residues. Trimming at V came to 0 bases and at J to 8 bases, leaving 7 bases not matched to a gene. CDR3 sequence (DNA): TGCGCCAGCAGCCAAGATCCGGGACAGGGTATCGGCTACACCTTC. This sequence encodes CASSQDPGQGIGYTF.

Concerning this clonotype: Relative to the germline gene, one junction end is altered; a read error may explain this. The CDR3 region is CSIRGGRTDTQYF. The CDR3 region has the DNA TGTAGCATCCGGGGGGGAAGGACAGATACGCAGTATTTT. This chain uses TRBV29-1 with TRBJ2-3, with 8 positions matching TRBD2. Germline V CDR1 and CDR2: SQVTM, ANQGSEA. The CDR3 runs 13 residues.

J is TRBJ2-3 and V is TRBV7-2; D perhaps matches TRBD2 (7 bases). The CDR3 contains 15 residues. Germline CDR1 and CDR2: SGHTA and FQGNSA. Trimming removed 5 bases at V and 4 bases at J, with 16 bases between. The CDR3 reads CASSPPRGAADTQYF. The CDR3 nucleotides read TGTGCCAGCAGCCCCCCACGGGGGGCCGCAGATACGCAGTATTTT.

This chain joins TRBV5-6 and TRBJ1-2, with TRBD1 as a possible D gene (6 bases). The ends were cut back, 1 base at V and 2 bases at J, with 12 bases in the middle. This CDR3 contains 15 residues. CDR1 SGHDT and CDR2 YYEEEE come from the germline V gene. The CDR3 region is CASSLLQGWNYGYTF. The CDR3 nucleotides read TGTGCCAGCAGCTTGCTCCAGGGGTGGAACTATGGCTACACCTTC.

A few counts support this clonotype. The J gene is TRBJ2-5, the V gene TRBV7-2; D ambiguous. Deletions cut 2 bases from V and 5 bases from J, with 9 bases between. The CDR3 length is 13 residues. The germline V gene encodes CDR1 SGHTA and CDR2 FQGNSA. The CDR3 spells CASSLRVAETQYF. For the CDR3, the DNA is TGTGCCAGCAGCTTAAGGGTGGCGGAGACCCAGTACTTC.

The J gene is TRBJ1-1, the V gene TRBV9; D gene unclear. Trimming removed 2 bases at V and 0 bases at J, with 11 bases between. CDR3 length equals 15 residues. Germline V gene sequence: CDR1 SGDLS, CDR2 YYNGEE. CDR3 amino acids: CASSVREHLNTEAFF. Written as DNA, the CDR3 is TGTGCCAGCAGCGTTCGGGAACACCTGAACACTGAAGCTTTCTTT.

The chain joins TRBV9 to TRBJ2-1; D is unresolved. Germline V gene lookup returns CDR1 SGDLS and CDR2 YYNGEE. The CDR3 is 16 residues long. V lost 0 bases and J lost 6, with 16 bases in between. In nucleotides, the CDR3 is TGTGCCAGCAGCGTAGTACCGTCCGTTTTCGGCAATGAGCAGTTCTTC. Translation gives CASSVVPSVFGNEQFF.

V and J are TRBV20-1 and TRBJ1-1; the match to TRBD1 covers 10 bases. There are 13 residues in the CDR3. V shed 1 base, J shed 8 bases, and the junction held 4 bases outside the gene matches. Germline CDR1 and CDR2: DFQATT and SNEGSKA (reference sequence). In nucleotides, the CDR3 is TGCAGTGCTAGAGGGGACAGGGGCGCGGAAGCTTTCTTT. Its protein product is CSARGDRGAEAFF.

The V gene is TRBV5-1, the J gene TRBJ1-5, with D hard to call. V was shortened by 2 bases and J by 7 bases, with 16 bases between the two germline ends. Germline CDR1 and CDR2: SGHRS and YFSETQ. CDR3 size: 15 residues. CDR3 in DNA: TGCGCCAGCAGCTTCGATGTGGGAGGAGGGCAGCCCCAGCATTTT. Translated, it gives CASSFDVGGGQPQHF.

The chain combines TRBV15 with TRBJ2-5, with 7 bases lining up with TRBD1. Germline trimming cut 1 base from V and 6 bases from J; bases unmatched to any gene: 14. The germline V gene has CDR1 LNHNV and CDR2 YYDKDF (reference sequence). The CDR3 is made up of 17 amino acids. The DNA for the CDR3 is TGTGCCACCAGCAGAGGGTTAGAGGGGGCCTTAGGACAGACCCAGTACTTC. This codes for CATSRGLEGALGQTQYF.

This clonotype has a single count. V usage is TRBV20-1 and J usage is TRBJ1-2; D uncertain. Germline CDR1 reads DFQATT; CDR2 reads SNEGSKA (reference sequence). V was pared by 2 bases and J by 5 bases, with 18 bases between. The CDR3 covers 15 residues. The CDR3 DNA reads as TGCAGTGCTAGAATAGGCCGGGTCCACCCTTATGGCTACACCTTC. Residues: CSARIGRVHPYGYTF.

Comments on this clonotype: One end of the junction fails to match germline, which may point to a read error. The chain joins TRBV20-1 to TRBJ2-3, with a weak D call TRBD1 (5 bases). The germline V gene has CDR1 DFQATT and CDR2 SNEGSKA (reference sequence). This CDR3 has 15 residues. Here the CDR3 reads CSASRQGFSTGTQYF. CDR3 DNA sequence: TGCAGTGCTAGTAGGCAGGGTTTCTCTACAGGTACGCAGTATTTT.

The rearrangement uses TRBV29-1 and TRBJ1-2; tentatively, D is TRBD1 (5 bases). V lost 0 bases and J lost 10, with 21 bases in between. The CDR3 covers 15 residues. CDR1 and CDR2 (germline): SQVTM, ANQGSEA. The CDR3 reads CSVEDHKALRGDYTF. The DNA for the CDR3 is TGCAGCGTTGAAGATCATAAGGCCTTGAGGGGTGACTACACCTTC. Variable domain in full (rest from reference TRBV29-1 and TRBJ1-2): SAVISQKPSRDICQRGTSLTIQCQVDSQVTMMFWYRQQPGQSLTLIATANQGSEATYESGFVIDKFPISRPNLTFSTLTVSNMSPEDSSIYLCSVEDHKALRGDYTFGSGTRLTVV.

Remarks on this clonotype: One end of the junction varies from germline; a read error may be responsible. The chain couples TRBV12-3 or TRBV12-4 to TRBJ1-4, with a tentative D call TRBD1 (5 bases). The CDR3 sequence is 13 residues long. The CDR3 bases are TGTGCCAGCAGTTTGGCGGGGGGTGAAAAACGGTTTTTT. It yields the protein CASSLAGGEKRFF.

The chain has TRBV29-1 and TRBJ1-3; D call uncertain. Trimming pared 4 bases from V and 2 bases from J, leaving 15 bases between. CDR1 SQVTM and CDR2 ANQGSEA come from the germline V gene. This CDR3 comprises 15 residues. The CDR3 nucleotides are TGCAGCGTTGCCCGGAGGACCCCGGCTGGAAACACCATATATTTT. This translates into CSVARRTPAGNTIYF.

A few counts support this clonotype. The V and J genes are TRBV12-3 or TRBV12-4 and TRBJ1-1; 7 bases are shared with TRBD1. V dropped 7 bases and J dropped 0; count of bases not matched to a gene: 5. The CDR3 is made up of 14 amino acids. The DNA of the CDR3 is TGTGCCAGCACCTTAGACAGGGTGAACACTGAAGCTTTCTTT. Amino acid sequence: CASTLDRVNTEAFF.

The gene calls are TRBV20-1 and TRBJ2-7; weak D call: TRBD1 (5 bases). This CDR3 is 16 amino acids long. The V and J ends lost 0 bases and 3 bases respectively, with 18 bases between them. Per germline, CDR1 DFQATT and CDR2 SNEGSKA (reference sequence). The CDR3 is CSARDTTGRANYEQYF. CDR3 nucleotides: TGCAGTGCTAGAGATACTACGGGCAGGGCAAACTACGAGCAGTACTTC.

The rearrangement links TRBV12-3 or TRBV12-4 to TRBJ1-2, with TRBD1 as a possible D gene (5 bases). Between the trimmed V and J ends, which lost 5 bases and 7 bases, there was a span of 11 bases. The CDR3 sequence is 12 residues long. CDR3 coding DNA: TGTGCCAGCAGTCCCCGGGGCTGTGGCTACACCTTC. This codes for CASSPRGCGYTF.

The chain employs TRBV5-1 and TRBJ2-7; weak D call: TRBD2 (5 bases). The V and J ends lost 3 bases and 2 bases respectively, with 12 bases between them. The CDR3 spans 14 residues. Germline assignment: CDR1 SGHRS and CDR2 YFSETQ. CDR3 bases: TGCGCCAGCAGCTCCGGGGTATCGGCCTACGAGCAGTACTTC. Its protein is CASSSGVSAYEQYF.

V usage is TRBV12-3 or TRBV12-4 and J usage is TRBJ1-2; no clear D gene. The CDR3 totals 13 residues. The V end was cut by 7 bases, the J end by 2 bases, with 11 bases between. CDR3 loop: CASTFIQNYGYTF. The CDR3 coding sequence is TGTGCCAGCACCTTCATCCAGAACTATGGCTACACCTTC.

The gene calls are TRBV11-2 and TRBJ2-3; 10 bases are a match to TRBD2. There are 17 residues in the CDR3. CDR1 and CDR2 (germline): SGHAT, FQNNGV. The ends lost 1 base at V and 10 bases at J; junction bases unmatched: 14. The CDR3 here is CASSLVQAGGPRVAQYF. DNA for the CDR3: TGTGCCAGCAGCTTAGTCCAAGCGGGGGGGCCTAGGGTGGCGCAGTATTTT.

The rearrangement links TRBV4-2 to TRBJ2-3; the D gene is possibly TRBD1 (6 bases). The CDR3 runs 17 residues. V was clipped by 0 bases and J by 2 bases, with 15 bases between them. Germline-derived CDR1 and CDR2 are LGHNA and YNFKEQ. CDR3 sequence: CASSQDPWTDNTDTQYF. The CDR3 DNA sequence: TGTGCCAGCAGCCAAGACCCCTGGACAGACAACACAGATACGCAGTATTTT.

There are a few counts of this clonotype. This chain connects TRBV20-1 to TRBJ2-4; TRBD2 matches 11 bases. V lost 4 bases to trimming and J lost 5 bases; unmatched junction nucleotides: 1. Germline CDR1 and CDR2: DFQATT and SNEGSKA (reference sequence). The CDR3 is 13 residues long. CDR3 nucleotides: TGCAGTGCTATAGCGGGGGGGGAAAACATTCAGTACTTC. Translated: CSAIAGGENIQYF.

The chain is built from TRBV2 and TRBJ1-2, with no clear D. Germline CDR1 reads SNHLY; CDR2 reads FYNNEI. The CDR3 runs 13 residues. The ends were cut back, 3 bases at V and 5 bases at J, with 10 bases in the middle. In DNA, the CDR3 is TGTGCCAGCAGTGAGGGCCAGGCGTATGGCTACACCTTC. Translating gives CASSEGQAYGYTF.

The rearrangement links TRBV5-8 to TRBJ2-6; D might be TRBD1 (7 bases). CDR1 and CDR2 from the germline V gene are SGHTS and YDEGEE. V lost 10 bases and J lost 2, with 16 bases in between. This CDR3 comprises 15 residues. CDR3 DNA sequence: TGTGCCGCAGACAGGGAGGCGGCTGGGGCCAACGTCCTGACTTTC. This encodes CAADREAAGANVLTF.

The chain couples TRBV5-1 to TRBJ2-7; D is perhaps TRBD1 (5 bases). Germline lookup yields CDR1 SGHRS and CDR2 YFSETQ. Trimming stripped 0 bases from V and 4 bases from J, with 8 bases between. The CDR3 extends over 13 amino acids. CDR3 nucleotides: TGCGCCAGCAGCTTGGAACAGGTTTACGAGCAGTACTTC. Translated, it gives CASSLEQVYEQYF. Complete variable domain (other parts from reference TRBV5-1 and TRBJ2-7): KAGVTQTPRYLIKTRGQQVTLSCSPISGHRSVSWYQQTPGQGLQFLFEYFSETQRNKGNFPGRFSGRQFSNSRSEMNVSTLELGDSALYLCASSLEQVYEQYFGPGTRLTVT.